The present T cell receptor (beta chain) was sequenced within a study of CD8 T cells in Susac syndrome. Study results and limitations: The study conceded that relatively few individuals underwent its TCR sequencing and HLA analysis.

J was trimmed by 7 bases and V by 3 bases; bases with no gene match: 8. The CDR3 extends over 15 amino acids. Germline V gives CDR1 SGDLS, CDR2 YYNGEE. Sequencing of TCR beta covered CD8+ and CD4+ T cells obtained from blood. As regards this clonotype: Its antigen is undetermined.

An input of about 0.5 to 1 ug of RNA was subjected to reverse transcription using random hexamers. TCRdb used MiXCR to reprocess the immunoSEQ multiplex PCR reads, holding one entry per CDR3 protein. The data contain 300,000 to 350,000 distinct CDR3 sequences, around 92% of them singletons. Sequenced: CD4+ T cells from PBMCs. The rearrangement uses TRBV9 and TRBJ1-1; 11 bases match TRBD1. The receptor's source is a human donor with multiple sclerosis. CDR3 sequence (DNA): TGTGCCAGCAGCGCCGGACAGGGGGCTTTCTATGAAGCTTTCTTT. Translation gives CASSAGQGAFYEAFF.